This TCR beta chain came from a study of shared clonotypes between healthy human individuals. There are 14 residues in the CDR3. Trimming took 3 bases from V and 6 from J; bases not matched to a gene: 8. Germline V gives CDR1 GTSNPN, CDR2 SVGIG (reference sequence). TCRdb's table, derived via immunoSEQ multiplex PCR, lists solely in-frame clones and lacks some. The sample lists some 92,000 clones, approximately 51% occurring once. This clone was picked up many times. The clonotype comes from a woman in her thirties or forties in good health. Some clones in this sample may be carry-over from other donors' samples. Sequenced sample: PBMCs. The chain has TRBV30 and TRBJ1-1; 9 bases are shared with TRBD1. The CDR3 DNA follows: TGTGCCTGGAGGATACAGGGGGCCATCCCTGAAGCTTTCTTT. Residues: CAWRIQGAIPEAFF. Full variable domain (rest looked up from reference TRBV30 and TRBJ1-1): SQTIHQWPATLVQPVGSPLSLECTVEGTSNPNLYWYRQAAGRGLQLLFYSVGIGQISSEVPQNLSASRPQDRQFILSSKKLLLSDSGFYLCAWRIQGAIPEAFFGQGTRLTVV.